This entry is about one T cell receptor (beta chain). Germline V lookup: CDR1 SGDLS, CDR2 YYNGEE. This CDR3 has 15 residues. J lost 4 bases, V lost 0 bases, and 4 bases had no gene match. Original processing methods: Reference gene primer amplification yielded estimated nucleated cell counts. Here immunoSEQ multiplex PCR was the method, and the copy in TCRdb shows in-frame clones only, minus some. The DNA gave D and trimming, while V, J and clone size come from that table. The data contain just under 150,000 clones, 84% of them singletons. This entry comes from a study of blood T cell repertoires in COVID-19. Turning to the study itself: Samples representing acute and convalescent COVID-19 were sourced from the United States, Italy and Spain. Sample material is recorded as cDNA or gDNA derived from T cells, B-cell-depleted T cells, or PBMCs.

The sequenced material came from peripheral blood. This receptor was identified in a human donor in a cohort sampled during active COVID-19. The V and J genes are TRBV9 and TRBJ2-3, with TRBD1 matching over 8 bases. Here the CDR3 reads CASSVEQGVADTQYF. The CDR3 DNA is TGTGCCAGCAGCGTAGAACAGGGGGTCGCAGATACGCAGTATTTT.